These 27 T cell receptor beta chains came from one sample sequenced in a study of OX40 agonist ivuxolimab in advanced cancers. TCRdb keeps only in-frame clones here, not all; method: immunoSEQ multiplex PCR. Among over 60,000 clones listed, 85% were seen once. The material was CD4+ or CD8+ T cells sorted from blood, obtained in a trial of the OX40 agonist ivuxolimab. These receptors all come from an adult with an advanced solid tumor such as melanoma, head and neck, liver or kidney cancer.

This clone came up a few times. The genes are TRBV14 and TRBJ2-7; D is ambiguous. The length of the CDR3 is 13 residues. Trimming shortened V by 4 bases and J by 4 bases, and 11 bases separated the two germline ends. CDR1 and CDR2 (germline): SGHDN, FVKESK. CDR3 nucleotides: TGTGCCAGCAGCCCCCGACTCCAATACGAGCAGTACTTC. Protein sequence: CASSPRLQYEQYF.

The CDR3 loop reads CASSSTGPSETQYF. DNA of the CDR3: TGTGCCAGCAGCTCCACGGGGCCCTCTGAGACCCAGTACTTC. The chain is built from TRBV7-9 and TRBJ2-5, with D perhaps assigned TRBD1 or TRBD2 (5 bases each). V was cut by 4 bases and J by 5 bases, with 14 bases left in between. The CDR3 sequence is 14 residues long. Per the germline V gene, CDR1 is SEHNR and CDR2 is FQNEAQ (reference sequence).

This chain uses TRBV5-5 with TRBJ2-5; the D is unclear. Germline CDR1 reads SGHKS; CDR2 reads YYEKEE (reference sequence). The CDR3 totals 15 residues. Between the trimmed V and J ends, which lost 1 base and 1 base, there was a span of 11 bases. The CDR3 is CASSLSWVPQETQYF. The CDR3, as DNA: TGTGCCAGCAGCTTGTCCTGGGTACCCCAAGAGACCCAGTACTTC.

J is TRBJ1-5 and V is TRBV5-1; 7 bases line up with TRBD1. Germline assignment: CDR1 SGHRS and CDR2 YFSETQ. The CDR3 has 15 amino acids. The V gene end was trimmed by 4 bases and the J gene end by 1 base; junction bases not matched to a gene: 5. CDR3 coding DNA: TGCGCCAGCAGCCCGGAGGGACAGAGCAATCAGCCCCAGCATTTT. This codes for CASSPEGQSNQPQHF.

The chain is built from TRBV9 and TRBJ2-5; 10 nucleotides match TRBD1. The V gene's germline CDR1 is SGDLS and CDR2 YYNGEE. The CDR3 length is 15 residues. V trimming: 4 bases; J trimming: 4 bases; junction bases outside the gene matches: 7. CDR3 sequence reads: CASSTRTGGVETQYF. In DNA, the CDR3 is TGTGCCAGCAGCACAAGGACAGGGGGTGTAGAGACCCAGTACTTC.

The chain joins TRBV10-3 to TRBJ1-2; the match to TRBD1 covers 9 bases. There are 14 residues in the CDR3. Per germline, CDR1 ENHRY and CDR2 SYGVKD. V shed 6 bases and J 4 bases; nucleotides not matched to a gene: 6. CDR3 residues: CAISRDRVGYGYTF. Written as DNA, the CDR3 is TGTGCCATCAGCCGGGACAGGGTCGGCTATGGCTACACCTTC.

The chain has TRBV7-9 and TRBJ2-5; 8 nucleotides line up with TRBD1. CDR1 and CDR2 (germline): SEHNR, FQNEAQ (reference sequence). CDR3 length: 16 residues. After removal of 5 bases from V and 1 base from J, the junction contained 9 bases not matched to a gene. The CDR3 DNA reads as TGTGCCAGCAGCATACGACAGGGGTCAATCCAAGAGACCCAGTACTTC. As protein: CASSIRQGSIQETQYF.

The V call is TRBV5-6, the J call TRBJ1-4; a weak D match, TRBD1 (5 bases). V lost 3 bases and J lost 8, with 11 bases in between. The CDR3 spans 13 residues. Germline V CDR1 and CDR2: SGHDT, YYEEEE. CDR3 DNA: TGTGCCAGCAGCTCGACGGGACGGGAAAAACTGTTTTTT. Translation gives CASSSTGREKLFF. The whole variable domain, filled in from reference TRBV5-6 and TRBJ1-4, reads DAGVTQSPTHLIKTRGQQVTLRCSPKSGHDTVSWYQQALGQGPQFIFQYYEEEERQRGNFPDRFSGHQFPNYSSELNVNALLLGDSALYLCASSSTGREKLFFGSGTQLSVL.

The chain couples TRBV9 to TRBJ2-3; 7 bases map to TRBD1. The junction had 12 bases not matched to a gene; V was cut back by 4 bases and J by 7 bases. Germline CDR1 SGDLS, CDR2 YYNGEE. The CDR3 contains 15 residues. In DNA form, the CDR3 reads TGTGCCAGCAGCCACATTACAGGGGACCGTAATACGCAGTATTTT. Its translation is CASSHITGDRNTQYF.

This clone has a single count. V is TRBV5-1 and J is TRBJ2-7; 11 nucleotides line up with TRBD1. The CDR3 has 14 residues. Germline CDR1 is SGHRS and CDR2 is YFSETQ. V lost 5 bases and J lost 1; bases outside the gene matches: 2. CDR3 region: CASRGTGGSYEQYF. The CDR3 DNA is TGCGCCAGCAGGGGGACAGGGGGATCCTACGAGCAGTACTTC.

The chain employs TRBV6-1 and TRBJ2-7; D gene ambiguous. In germline, CDR1 is MNHNS, CDR2 SASEGT. CDR3 length: 12 residues. Deletions cut 4 bases from V and 4 bases from J, with 8 bases between. CDR3 sequence: CASSATRYEQYF. Here the CDR3 DNA reads TGTGCCAGCAGTGCCACCAGGTACGAGCAGTACTTC.

The sample holds a few counts of this clone. This sequence joins TRBV2 and TRBJ2-3; TRBD2 agrees at 11 bases. Trimming cost V 8 bases and J 7 bases; bases outside gene matches: 11. The CDR3 has 15 amino acids. Germline CDR1 SNHLY, CDR2 FYNNEI. Here the CDR3 DNA reads TGTGCCAGCCCCATTAGCGGGGGGGCTGAATATACGCAGTATTTT. As protein: CASPISGGAEYTQYF.

This chain joins TRBV7-8 and TRBJ1-2, with D possibly TRBD1 on 5 matching bases. The CDR3 spans 13 residues. The V gene's germline CDR1 is SGHVS and CDR2 FQNEAQ. Trimming took off 3 bases at V and 7 bases at J, with 12 bases between the two ends. This chain's CDR3 is CASSFSGGIGYTF. In DNA form, the CDR3 reads TGTGCCAGCAGCTTCAGCGGGGGGATTGGCTACACCTTC.

The chain couples TRBV18 to TRBJ2-7, with TRBD1 matching over 10 bases. V was pared by 1 base and J by 4 bases, with 4 bases of the junction left unmatched. Germline CDR1 reads KGHSH; CDR2 reads LQKENI. The CDR3 length is 15 residues. This CDR3 is CASSPRTGGGYEQYF. CDR3 DNA sequence: TGTGCCAGCTCACCACGGACAGGGGGAGGGTACGAGCAGTACTTC.

The chain couples TRBV27 to TRBJ2-5, with 8 bases aligning to TRBD1. This CDR3 contains 13 residues. Germline loops: CDR1 MNHEY, CDR2 SMNVEV (reference sequence). V lost 5 bases to trimming and J lost 5 bases; unmatched junction nucleotides: 4. The CDR3 nucleotides read TGTGCCAGCAGTATGACAGGGGCGGAGACCCAGTACTTC. This encodes CASSMTGAETQYF.

The J gene is TRBJ2-7, the V gene TRBV28; no clear D gene. The CDR3 is 12 residues long. Trimming stripped 2 bases from V and 5 bases from J, with 7 bases between. The germline CDR1 and CDR2 sequences are MDHEN and SYDVKM. CDR3 coding DNA: TGTGCCAGCAGTTTAGCGTGGAACGAGCAGTACTTC. Translating it yields CASSLAWNEQYF.

This chain uses TRBV28 with TRBJ2-3; D gene uncertain. V gave up 2 bases and J gave up 3 bases, with 9 bases separating them. CDR3 length: 14 residues. CDR1 and CDR2 from the germline V gene are MDHEN and SYDVKM. CDR3 protein: CASSLAGRTDTQYF. The CDR3 DNA is TGTGCCAGCAGTTTAGCCGGCAGGACAGATACGCAGTATTTT.

The CDR3 loop reads CASSTGLDSYNEQFF. For the CDR3, the DNA is TGTGCCAGCAGCACGGGACTAGACTCCTACAATGAGCAGTTCTTC. The V and J genes are TRBV5-6 and TRBJ2-1; 8 nucleotides agree with TRBD2. The germline V gene has CDR1 SGHDT and CDR2 YYEEEE. This CDR3 region has 15 residues. V was pared by 4 bases and J by 0 bases, with 3 bases of the junction left unmatched.

The chain employs TRBV11-3 and TRBJ2-6, with no clear D. Trimming stripped 3 bases from V and 4 bases from J, with 10 bases between. The CDR3 spans 15 residues. Germline assignment: CDR1 SGHNT and CDR2 YENEEA. CDR3 bases: TGTGCCAGCAGCTTCCAGGAGAGAGGGGCCAACGTCCTGACTTTC. Amino acid sequence: CASSFQERGANVLTF.

The chain carries TRBV30 and TRBJ2-2, with 7 bases matching TRBD1. Per germline, CDR1 GTSNPN and CDR2 SVGIG (reference sequence). The J segment lost 4 bases and the V segment lost 3 bases, leaving 5 bases of the junction unmatched. The CDR3 has 14 amino acids. In nucleotides, the CDR3 is TGTGCCTGGAGGGGGACAGCCTTCACCGGGGAGCTGTTTTTT. The encoded protein is CAWRGTAFTGELFF.

Remarks on this clone: This sample includes further DNA sequences coding for the same CDR3. The chain couples TRBV5-4 to TRBJ1-5; D possibly corresponds to TRBD1 (5 bases). This CDR3 region has 14 residues. Trimming took 0 bases from V and 6 from J, leaving 10 bases between them. In germline, CDR1 is SGHNT, CDR2 YYREEE (reference sequence). In nucleotides, the CDR3 is TGTGCCAGCAGCTTGGCGGGGGGAACTCAGCCCCAGCATTTT. It codes for CASSLAGGTQPQHF.

The rearrangement uses TRBV11-3 and TRBJ2-3; TRBD2 aligns across 10 bases. V dropped 5 bases and J dropped 3; count of bases not matched to a gene: 5. Germline CDR1 is SGHNT and CDR2 is YENEEA. The CDR3 loop spans 15 amino acids. In DNA, the CDR3 is TGTGCCAGCAGCATTAGCGGGGGGACGACAGATACGCAGTATTTT. Translating gives CASSISGGTTDTQYF.

The gene calls are TRBV7-9 and TRBJ2-7; D is perhaps TRBD2 (5 bases). The V end lost 1 base, the J end lost 6 bases, and 10 bases lay between the germline ends. There are 13 residues in the CDR3. Looked up from germline, CDR1 is SEHNR and CDR2 is FQNEAQ (reference sequence). CDR3 in amino acids: CASSLDSRGEQYF. For the CDR3, the DNA is TGTGCCAGCAGCTTAGACTCTCGGGGCGAGCAGTACTTC.

The V call is TRBV27, the J call TRBJ2-1; 12 bases line up with TRBD2. Germline V lookup: CDR1 MNHEY, CDR2 SMNVEV (reference sequence). V was clipped by 2 bases and J by 0 bases; unmatched bases: 5. The CDR3 extends over 18 amino acids. The CDR3 sequence: CASSLRLAGGSSYNEQFF. The CDR3, as DNA: TGTGCCAGCAGTTTAAGGCTAGCGGGAGGGAGCTCCTACAATGAGCAGTTCTTC.

V gene TRBV5-1 combines with J gene TRBJ1-4, with 8 nucleotides matching TRBD1. CDR3 size: 14 residues. V was pared by 3 bases and J by 8 bases, with 6 bases of the junction left unmatched. Looked up from germline, CDR1 is SGHRS and CDR2 is YFSETQ. DNA for the CDR3: TGCGCCAGCAGCTGGACAGGGTTCGGCGAAAAACTGTTTTTT. It is translated as CASSWTGFGEKLFF.

This chain connects TRBV7-2 to TRBJ1-2; possibly TRBD1 for D (5 bases). The CDR3 length is 16 residues. Germline CDR1 and CDR2: SGHTA and FQGNSA. With 1 base removed from V and 8 bases from J, the gap between germline ends came to 20 bases. Here the CDR3 DNA reads TGTGCCAGCAGCTTAGTTCCACGACAGCCGGTCGGGGGCTACACCTTC. Translated: CASSLVPRQPVGGYTF. The full variable domain, its missing parts supplied by reference TRBV7-2 and TRBJ1-2, is GAGVSQSPSNKVTEKGKDVELRCDPISGHTALYWYRQSLGQGLEFLIYFQGNSAPDKSGLPSDRFSAERTGGSVSTLTIQRTQQEDSAVYLCASSLVPRQPVGGYTFGSGTRLTVV.

V is TRBV5-1 and J is TRBJ1-3, with TRBD1 as a possible D gene (5 bases). Germline V gene data show CDR1 as SGHRS and CDR2 as YFSETQ. With 3 bases removed from V and 1 base from J, the gap between germline ends came to 11 bases. The CDR3 contains 15 residues. The CDR3 DNA sequence: TGCGCCAGCAGCTCCGCGGGGGTATCTGGAAACACCATATATTTT. Amino acids: CASSSAGVSGNTIYF.